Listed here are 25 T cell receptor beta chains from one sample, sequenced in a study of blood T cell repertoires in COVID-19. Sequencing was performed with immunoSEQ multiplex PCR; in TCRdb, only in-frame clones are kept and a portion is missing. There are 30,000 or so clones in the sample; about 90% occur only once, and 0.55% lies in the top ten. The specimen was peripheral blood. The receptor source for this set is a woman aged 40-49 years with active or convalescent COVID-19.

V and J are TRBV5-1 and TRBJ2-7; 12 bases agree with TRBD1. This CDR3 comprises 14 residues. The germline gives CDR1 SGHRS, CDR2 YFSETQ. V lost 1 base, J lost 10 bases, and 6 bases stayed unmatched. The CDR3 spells CASSLRGQGAFQYF. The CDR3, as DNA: TGCGCCAGCAGCTTGCGGGGACAGGGGGCTTTTCAGTACTTC.

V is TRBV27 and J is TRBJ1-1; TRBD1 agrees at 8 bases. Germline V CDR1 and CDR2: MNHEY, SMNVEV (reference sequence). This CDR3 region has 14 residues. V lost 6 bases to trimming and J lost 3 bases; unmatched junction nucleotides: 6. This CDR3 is CASRSGTGYTEAFF. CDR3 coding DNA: TGTGCCAGCAGGTCCGGGACAGGCTACACTGAAGCTTTCTTT.

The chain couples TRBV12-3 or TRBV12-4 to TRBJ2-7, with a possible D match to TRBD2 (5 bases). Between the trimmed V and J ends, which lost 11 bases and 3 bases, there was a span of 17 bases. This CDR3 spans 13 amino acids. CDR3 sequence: CAPAGGEFYEQYF. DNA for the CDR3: TGTGCCCCCGCGGGCGGAGAGTTCTACGAGCAGTACTTC.

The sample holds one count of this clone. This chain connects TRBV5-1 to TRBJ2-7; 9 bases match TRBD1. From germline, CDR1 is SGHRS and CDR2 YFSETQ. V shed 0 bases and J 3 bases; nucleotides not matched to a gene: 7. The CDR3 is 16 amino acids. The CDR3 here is CASSLDPGQGYYEQYF. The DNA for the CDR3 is TGCGCCAGCAGCTTGGACCCGGGACAGGGATACTACGAGCAGTACTTC.

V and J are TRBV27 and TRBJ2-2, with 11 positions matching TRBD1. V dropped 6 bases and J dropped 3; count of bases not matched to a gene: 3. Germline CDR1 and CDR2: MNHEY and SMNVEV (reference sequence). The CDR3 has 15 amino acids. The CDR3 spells CASSRDRGYTGELFF. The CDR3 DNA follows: TGTGCCAGCAGCCGGGACAGGGGGTACACCGGGGAGCTGTTTTTT.

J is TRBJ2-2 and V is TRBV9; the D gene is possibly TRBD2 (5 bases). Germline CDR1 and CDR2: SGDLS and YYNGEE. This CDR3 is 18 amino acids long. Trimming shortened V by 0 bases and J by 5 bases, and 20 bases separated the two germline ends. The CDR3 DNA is TGTGCCAGCAGCGTAGAACTAGATATGGGCCTGTATACCGGGGAGCTGTTTTTT. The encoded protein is CASSVELDMGLYTGELFF. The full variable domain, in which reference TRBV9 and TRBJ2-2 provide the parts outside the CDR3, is DSGVTQTPKHLITATGQRVTLRCSPRSGDLSVYWYQQSLDQGLQFLIQYYNGEERAKGNILERFSAQQFPDLHSELNLSSLELGDSALYFCASSVELDMGLYTGELFFGEGSRLTVL.

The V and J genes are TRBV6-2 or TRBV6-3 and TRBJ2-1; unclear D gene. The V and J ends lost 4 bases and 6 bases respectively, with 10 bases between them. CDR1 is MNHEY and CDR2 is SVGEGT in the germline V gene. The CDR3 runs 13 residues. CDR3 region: CASSLNRGNEQFF. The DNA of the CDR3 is TGTGCCAGCAGTTTAAATCGAGGCAATGAGCAGTTCTTC.

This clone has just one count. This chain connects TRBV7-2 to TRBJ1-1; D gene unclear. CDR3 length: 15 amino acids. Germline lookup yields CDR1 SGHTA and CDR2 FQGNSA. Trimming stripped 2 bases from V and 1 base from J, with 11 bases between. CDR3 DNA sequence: TGTGCCAGCAGCTTACAGGCAGGTTCGAACACTGAAGCTTTCTTT. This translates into CASSLQAGSNTEAFF. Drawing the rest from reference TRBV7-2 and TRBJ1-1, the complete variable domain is GAGVSQSPSNKVTEKGKDVELRCDPISGHTALYWYRQSLGQGLEFLIYFQGNSAPDKSGLPSDRFSAERTGGSVSTLTIQRTQQEDSAVYLCASSLQAGSNTEAFFGQGTRLTVV.

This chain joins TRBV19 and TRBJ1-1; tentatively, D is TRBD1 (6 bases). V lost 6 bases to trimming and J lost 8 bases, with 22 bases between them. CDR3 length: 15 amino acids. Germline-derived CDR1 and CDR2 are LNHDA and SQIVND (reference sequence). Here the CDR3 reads CASSLAQPGHKEAFF. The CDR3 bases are TGTGCCAGTAGCCTAGCCCAACCGGGACACAAAGAAGCTTTCTTT. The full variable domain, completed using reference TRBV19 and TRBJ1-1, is DGGITQSPKYLFRKEGQNVTLSCEQNLNHDAMYWYRQDPGQGLRLIYYSQIVNDFQKGDIAEGYSVSREKKESFPLTVTSAQKNPTAFYLCASSLAQPGHKEAFFGQGTRLTVV.

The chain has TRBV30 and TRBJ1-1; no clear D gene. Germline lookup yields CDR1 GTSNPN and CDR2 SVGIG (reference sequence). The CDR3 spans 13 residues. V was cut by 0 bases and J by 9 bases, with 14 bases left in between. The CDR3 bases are TGTGCCTGGAGTGTACTTGAACTCGGTCAAGCTTTCTTT. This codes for CAWSVLELGQAFF. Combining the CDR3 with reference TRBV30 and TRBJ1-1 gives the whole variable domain SQTIHQWPATLVQPVGSPLSLECTVEGTSNPNLYWYRQAAGRGLQLLFYSVGIGQISSEVPQNLSASRPQDRQFILSSKKLLLSDSGFYLCAWSVLELGQAFFGQGTRLTVV.

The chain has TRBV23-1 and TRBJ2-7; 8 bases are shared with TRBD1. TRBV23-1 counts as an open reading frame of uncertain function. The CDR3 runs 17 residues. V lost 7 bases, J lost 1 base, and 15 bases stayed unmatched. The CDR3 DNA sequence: TGCGCCAGCATCCGGGATCTCTGGGACAGGAGATCCTACGAGCAGTACTTC. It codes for CASIRDLWDRRSYEQYF.

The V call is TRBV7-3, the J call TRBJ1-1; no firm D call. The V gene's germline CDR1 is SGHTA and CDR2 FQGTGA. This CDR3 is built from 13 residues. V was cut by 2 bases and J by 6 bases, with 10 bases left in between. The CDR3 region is CASSLLIGAEAFF. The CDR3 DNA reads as TGTGCCAGCAGCTTATTGATCGGTGCTGAAGCTTTCTTT.

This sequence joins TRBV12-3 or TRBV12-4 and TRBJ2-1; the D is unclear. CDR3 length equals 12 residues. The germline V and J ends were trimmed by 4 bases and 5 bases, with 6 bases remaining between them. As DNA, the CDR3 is TGTGCCAGCAGTTCCGGAGACAATGAGCAGTTCTTC. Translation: CASSSGDNEQFF.

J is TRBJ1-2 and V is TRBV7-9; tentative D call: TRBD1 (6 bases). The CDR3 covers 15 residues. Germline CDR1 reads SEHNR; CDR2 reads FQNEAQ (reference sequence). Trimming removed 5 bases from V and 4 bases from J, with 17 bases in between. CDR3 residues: CASSPFTGPPYGYTF. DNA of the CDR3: TGTGCCAGCAGCCCTTTCACAGGGCCCCCCTATGGCTACACCTTC.

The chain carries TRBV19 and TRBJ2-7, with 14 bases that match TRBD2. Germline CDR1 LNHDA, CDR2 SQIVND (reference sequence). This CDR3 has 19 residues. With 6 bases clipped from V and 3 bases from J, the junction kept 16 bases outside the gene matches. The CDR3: CASSRGLAGGLLRGYEQYF. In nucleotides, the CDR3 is TGTGCCAGTAGCCGAGGACTAGCGGGAGGCCTCCTCCGTGGCTACGAGCAGTACTTC.

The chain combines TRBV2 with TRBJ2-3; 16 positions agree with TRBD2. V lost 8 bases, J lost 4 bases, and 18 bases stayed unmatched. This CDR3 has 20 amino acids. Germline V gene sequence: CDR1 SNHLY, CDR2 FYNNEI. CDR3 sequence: CASAVTLSPGLAGGADTQYF. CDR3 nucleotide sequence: TGTGCCAGCGCGGTCACCCTTTCACCGGGACTAGCGGGAGGGGCAGATACGCAGTATTTT.

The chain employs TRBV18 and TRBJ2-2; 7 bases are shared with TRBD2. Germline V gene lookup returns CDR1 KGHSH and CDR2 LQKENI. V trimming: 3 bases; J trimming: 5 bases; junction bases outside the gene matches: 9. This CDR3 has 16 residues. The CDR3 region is CASSPVTSATTGELFF. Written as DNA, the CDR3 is TGTGCCAGCTCACCGGTAACTAGCGCCACAACCGGGGAGCTGTTTTTT.

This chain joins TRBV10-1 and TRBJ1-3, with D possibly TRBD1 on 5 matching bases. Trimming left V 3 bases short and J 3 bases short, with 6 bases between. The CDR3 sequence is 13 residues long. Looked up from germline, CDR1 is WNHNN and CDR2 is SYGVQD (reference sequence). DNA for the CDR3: TGCGCCAGCAGTGAACAGGTTGGAAACACCATATATTTT. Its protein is CASSEQVGNTIYF.

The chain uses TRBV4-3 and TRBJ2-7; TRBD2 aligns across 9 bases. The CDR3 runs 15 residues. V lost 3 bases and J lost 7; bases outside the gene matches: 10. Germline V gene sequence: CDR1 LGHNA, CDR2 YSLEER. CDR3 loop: CASSQGGGASREQYF. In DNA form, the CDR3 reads TGCGCCAGCAGCCAGGGCGGGGGGGCGTCACGAGAGCAGTACTTC.

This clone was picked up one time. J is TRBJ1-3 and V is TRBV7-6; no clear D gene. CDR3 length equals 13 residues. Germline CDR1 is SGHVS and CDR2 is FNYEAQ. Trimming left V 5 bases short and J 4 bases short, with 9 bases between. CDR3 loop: CASSDSEGNTIYF. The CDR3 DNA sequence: TGTGCCAGCAGCGACTCAGAGGGAAACACCATATATTTT.

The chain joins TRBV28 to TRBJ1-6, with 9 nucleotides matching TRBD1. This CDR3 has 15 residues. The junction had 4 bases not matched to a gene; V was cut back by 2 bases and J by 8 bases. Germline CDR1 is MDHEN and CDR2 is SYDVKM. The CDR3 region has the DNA TGTGCCAGCAGTTTAAACAGGGGGCGCGATTCACCCCTCCACTTT. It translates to CASSLNRGRDSPLHF. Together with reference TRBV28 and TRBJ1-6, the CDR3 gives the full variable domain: DVKVTQSSRYLVKRTGEKVFLECVQDMDHENMFWYRQDPGLGLRLIYFSYDVKMKEKGDIPEGYSVSREKKERFSLILESASTNQTSMYLCASSLNRGRDSPLHFGNGTRLTVT.

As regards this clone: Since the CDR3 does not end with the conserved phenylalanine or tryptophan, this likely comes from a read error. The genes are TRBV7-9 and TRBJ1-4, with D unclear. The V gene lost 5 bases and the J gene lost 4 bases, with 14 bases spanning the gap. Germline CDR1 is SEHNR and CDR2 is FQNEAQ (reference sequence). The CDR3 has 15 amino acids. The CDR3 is CASSPREDLNEKLFS. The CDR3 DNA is TGTGCCAGCAGCCCTCGGGAGGACCTTAATGAAAAACTGTTTTCT.

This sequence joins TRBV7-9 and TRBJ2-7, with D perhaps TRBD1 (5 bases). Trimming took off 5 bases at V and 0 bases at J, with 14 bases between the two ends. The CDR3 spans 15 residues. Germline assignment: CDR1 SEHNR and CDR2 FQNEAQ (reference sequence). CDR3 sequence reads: CASSPRDRSSYEQYF. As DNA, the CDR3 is TGTGCCAGCAGCCCCAGGGATAGGAGCTCCTACGAGCAGTACTTC. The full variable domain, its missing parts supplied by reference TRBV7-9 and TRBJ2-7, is DTGVSQNPRHKITKRGQNVTFRCDPISEHNRLYWYRQTLGQGPEFLTYFQNEAQLEKSRLLSDRFSAERPKGSFSTLEIQRTEQGDSAMYLCASSPRDRSSYEQYFGPGTRLTVT.

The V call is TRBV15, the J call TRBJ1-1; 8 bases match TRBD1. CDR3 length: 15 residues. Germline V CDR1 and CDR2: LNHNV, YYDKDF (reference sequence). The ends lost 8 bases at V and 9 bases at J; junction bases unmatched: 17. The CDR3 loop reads CATSARTGLTSQAFF. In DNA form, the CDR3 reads TGTGCCACCTCCGCCCGGACAGGGCTGACTTCTCAAGCTTTCTTT.

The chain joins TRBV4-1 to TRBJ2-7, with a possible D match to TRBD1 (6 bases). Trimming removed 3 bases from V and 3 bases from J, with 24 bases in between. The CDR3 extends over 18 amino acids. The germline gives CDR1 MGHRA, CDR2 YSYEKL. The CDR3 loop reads CASSHSITGTSVYYEQYF. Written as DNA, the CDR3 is TGCGCCAGCAGCCATAGTATTACGGGGACATCCGTCTACTACGAGCAGTACTTC.